This T cell receptor beta chain is from a study of tissue T cells after allogeneic stem cell transplantation. The repertoire was sequenced with immunoSEQ multiplex PCR; TCRdb's copy has only in-frame clones and lacks some. The sample yields about 42,000 clones, roughly 90% seen once. The receptor's source is a woman aged 35 to 75 who later had graft-versus-host disease after an allogeneic stem cell transplant. The material was blood, obtained before transplantation.

CDR3 residues: CASSQYSGGYGYTF. CDR3 nucleotides: TGCGCCAGCAGCCAATACTCGGGAGGCTATGGCTACACCTTC. J is TRBJ1-2 and V is TRBV4-1; D is unresolved. The CDR3 has 14 residues. The ends were cut back, 2 bases at V and 4 bases at J, with 11 bases in the middle. Looked up from germline, CDR1 is MGHRA and CDR2 is YSYEKL.